This T cell receptor (beta chain) derives from a study of regulatory T cells in long-lasting Graves disease. Through Arm-PCR of CDR3 regions and iRepertoire HTBI primers, TCR beta libraries were built. TCRdb re-called the multiplex PCR reads through MiXCR, storing one row per CDR3 protein. Seen here are 300,000 to 500,000 distinct CDR3 sequences, about a fifth observed once, and the top ten hold roughly 20%. Overall study findings and caveats: Fewer public clonotypes were shared by new patients (around 960) than by persistent patients (roughly 2,500).

On this clonotype itself: Its antigen is not known.

This sample's time point: persistent/refractory GD, antithyroid drugs over 5 years with positive TRAb. PBMC-extracted RNA yielded the TCR library. The sample here was peripheral blood mononuclear cells (PBMCs), taken when the disease was refractory, from a patient treated with antithyroid drugs. This clonotype was obtained from a female donor with Graves disease.

The CDR3 DNA follows: TGTGCCAGTAGTCCGAGGACAGGGTATCAGCCCCAGCATTTT. It translates to CASSPRTGYQPQHF. The chain uses TRBV19 and TRBJ1-5, with 8 bases that match TRBD1. This CDR3 has 14 residues. Looked up from germline, CDR1 is LNHDA and CDR2 is SQIVND (reference sequence). V shed 5 bases, J shed 5 bases, and the junction held 5 bases outside the gene matches.